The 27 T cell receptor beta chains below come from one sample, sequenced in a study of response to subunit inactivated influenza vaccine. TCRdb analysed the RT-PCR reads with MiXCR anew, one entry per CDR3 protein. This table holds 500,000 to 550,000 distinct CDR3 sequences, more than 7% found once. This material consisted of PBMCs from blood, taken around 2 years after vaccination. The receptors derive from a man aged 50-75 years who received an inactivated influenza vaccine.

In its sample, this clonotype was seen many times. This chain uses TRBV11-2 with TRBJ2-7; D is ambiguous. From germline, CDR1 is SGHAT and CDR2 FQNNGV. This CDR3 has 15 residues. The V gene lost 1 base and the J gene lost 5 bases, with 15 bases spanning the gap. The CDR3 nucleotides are TGTGCCAGCAGCTTAGGGGGTCGCAGCTTGAACGAGCAGTACTTC. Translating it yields CASSLGGRSLNEQYF.

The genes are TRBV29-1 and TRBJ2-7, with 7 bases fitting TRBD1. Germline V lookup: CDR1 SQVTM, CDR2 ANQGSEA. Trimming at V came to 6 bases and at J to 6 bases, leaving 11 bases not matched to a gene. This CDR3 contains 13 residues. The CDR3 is CSVTATGIREQYF. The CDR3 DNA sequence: TGCAGCGTAACCGCGACAGGGATTCGCGAGCAGTACTTC.

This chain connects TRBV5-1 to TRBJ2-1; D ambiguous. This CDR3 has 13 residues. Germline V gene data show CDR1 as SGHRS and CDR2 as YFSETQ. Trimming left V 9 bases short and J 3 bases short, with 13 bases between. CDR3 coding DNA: TGCGCCACCGGCGCCGACGGCTACAATGAGCAGTTCTTC. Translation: CATGADGYNEQFF. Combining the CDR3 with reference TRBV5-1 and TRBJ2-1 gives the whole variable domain KAGVTQTPRYLIKTRGQQVTLSCSPISGHRSVSWYQQTPGQGLQFLFEYFSETQRNKGNFPGRFSGRQFSNSRSEMNVSTLELGDSALYLCATGADGYNEQFFGPGTRLTVL.

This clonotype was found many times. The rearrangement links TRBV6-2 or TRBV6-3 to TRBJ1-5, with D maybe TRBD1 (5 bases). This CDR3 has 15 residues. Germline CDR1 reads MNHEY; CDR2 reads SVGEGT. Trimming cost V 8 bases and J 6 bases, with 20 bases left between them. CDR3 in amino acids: CASAPSGRWGQPQHF. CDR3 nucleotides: TGTGCCAGCGCCCCCTCGGGGCGCTGGGGTCAGCCCCAGCATTTT.

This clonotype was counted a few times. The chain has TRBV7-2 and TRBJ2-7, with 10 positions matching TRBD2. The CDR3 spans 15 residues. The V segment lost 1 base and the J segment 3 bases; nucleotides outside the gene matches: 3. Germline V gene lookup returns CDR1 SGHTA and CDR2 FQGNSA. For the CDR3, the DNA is TGTGCCAGCAGCTTAGATCCTAGCGGGGGCTACGAGCAGTACTTC. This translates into CASSLDPSGGYEQYF.

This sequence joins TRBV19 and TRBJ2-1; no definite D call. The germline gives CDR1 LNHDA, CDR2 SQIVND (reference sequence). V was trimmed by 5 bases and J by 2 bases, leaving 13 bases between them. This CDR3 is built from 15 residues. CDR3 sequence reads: CASSVRPGPYNEQFF. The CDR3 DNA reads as TGTGCCAGTAGTGTACGCCCCGGGCCCTACAATGAGCAGTTCTTC.

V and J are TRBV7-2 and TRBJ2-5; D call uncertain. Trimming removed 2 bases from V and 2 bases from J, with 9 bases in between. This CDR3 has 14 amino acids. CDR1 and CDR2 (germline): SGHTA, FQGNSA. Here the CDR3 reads CASSLPYGQETQYF. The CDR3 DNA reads TGTGCCAGCAGCTTACCTTACGGACAAGAGACCCAGTACTTC.

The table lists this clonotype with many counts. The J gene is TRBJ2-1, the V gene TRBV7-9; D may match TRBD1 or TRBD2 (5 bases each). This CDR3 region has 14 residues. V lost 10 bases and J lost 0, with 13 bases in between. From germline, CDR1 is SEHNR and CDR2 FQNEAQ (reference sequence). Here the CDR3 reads CATRAGSSYNEQFF. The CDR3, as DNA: TGTGCCACCAGGGCGGGTAGCTCCTACAATGAGCAGTTCTTC.

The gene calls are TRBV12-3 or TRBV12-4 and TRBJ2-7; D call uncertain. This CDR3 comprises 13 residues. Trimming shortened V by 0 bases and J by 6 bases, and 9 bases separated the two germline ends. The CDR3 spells CASSLADWAEQYF. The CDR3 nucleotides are TGTGCCAGCAGTTTAGCCGACTGGGCCGAGCAGTACTTC.

The CDR3 loop reads CASSQWSRDRGYEQYF. The CDR3 bases are TGTGCCAGCAGCCAATGGTCCCGGGACAGGGGTTACGAGCAGTACTTC. The gene calls are TRBV4-2 and TRBJ2-7, with TRBD1 matching 10 bases. The CDR3 spans 16 residues. The germline gives CDR1 LGHNA, CDR2 YNFKEQ. V lost 2 bases, J lost 4 bases, and 8 bases stayed unmatched.

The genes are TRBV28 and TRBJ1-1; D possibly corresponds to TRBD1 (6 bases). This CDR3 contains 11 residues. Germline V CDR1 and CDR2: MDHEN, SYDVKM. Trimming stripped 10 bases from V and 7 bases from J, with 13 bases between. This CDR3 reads CATRTVVEAFF. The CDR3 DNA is TGTGCCACCCGGACAGTGGTTGAAGCTTTCTTT. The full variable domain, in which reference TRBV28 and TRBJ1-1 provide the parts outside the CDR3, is DVKVTQSSRYLVKRTGEKVFLECVQDMDHENMFWYRQDPGLGLRLIYFSYDVKMKEKGDIPEGYSVSREKKERFSLILESASTNQTSMYLCATRTVVEAFFGQGTRLTVV.

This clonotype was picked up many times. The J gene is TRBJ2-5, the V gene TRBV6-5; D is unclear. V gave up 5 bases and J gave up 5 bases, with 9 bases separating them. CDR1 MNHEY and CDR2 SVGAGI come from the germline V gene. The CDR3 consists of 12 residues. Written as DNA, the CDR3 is TGTGCCAGCAGTAAAACCAGGGAGACCCAGTACTTC. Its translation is CASSKTRETQYF.

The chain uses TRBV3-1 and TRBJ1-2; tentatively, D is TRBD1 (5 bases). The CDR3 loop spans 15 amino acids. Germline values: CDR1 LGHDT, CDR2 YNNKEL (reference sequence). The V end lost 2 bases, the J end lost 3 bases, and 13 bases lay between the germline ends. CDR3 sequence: CASSQPGYQDYGYTF. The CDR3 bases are TGTGCCAGCAGCCAACCAGGGTATCAAGACTATGGCTACACCTTC.

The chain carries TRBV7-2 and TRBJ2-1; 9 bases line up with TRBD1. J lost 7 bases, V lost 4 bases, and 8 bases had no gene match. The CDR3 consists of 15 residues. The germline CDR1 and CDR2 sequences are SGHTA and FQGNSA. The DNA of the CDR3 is TGTGCCAGCAGCTCGTCCGGGACAGGGTCAAATGAGCAGTTCTTC. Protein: CASSSSGTGSNEQFF.

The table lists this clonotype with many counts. The CDR3 spells CSVERYTDTQYF. The DNA of the CDR3 is TGCAGCGTTGAACGGTACACAGATACGCAGTATTTT. The gene calls are TRBV29-1 and TRBJ2-3; D uncertain. Germline CDR1 reads SQVTM; CDR2 reads ANQGSEA. Trimming stripped 2 bases from V and 2 bases from J, with 5 bases between. CDR3 length equals 12 residues.

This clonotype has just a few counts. The CDR3 spells CASSPKVRANEQFF. In DNA, the CDR3 is TGTGCCAGCAGCCCAAAGGTCAGGGCGAATGAGCAGTTCTTC. The V and J genes are TRBV2 and TRBJ2-1; D possibly corresponds to TRBD1 (5 bases). CDR1 SNHLY and CDR2 FYNNEI come from the germline V gene. CDR3 size: 14 residues. V lost 6 bases and J lost 7, with 16 bases in between.

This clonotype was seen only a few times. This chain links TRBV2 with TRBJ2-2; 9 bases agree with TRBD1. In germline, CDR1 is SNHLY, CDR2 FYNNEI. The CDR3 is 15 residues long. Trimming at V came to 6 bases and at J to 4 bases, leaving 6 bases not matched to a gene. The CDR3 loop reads CASSAGQGSTGELFF. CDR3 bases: TGTGCCAGCAGCGCGGGACAGGGATCCACCGGGGAGCTGTTTTTT.

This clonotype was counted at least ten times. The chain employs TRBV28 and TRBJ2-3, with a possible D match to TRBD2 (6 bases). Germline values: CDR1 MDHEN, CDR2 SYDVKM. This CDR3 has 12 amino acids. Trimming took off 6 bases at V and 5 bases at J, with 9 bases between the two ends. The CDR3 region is CASRDYIDTQYF. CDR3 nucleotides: TGTGCCAGCAGGGACTACATAGATACGCAGTATTTT. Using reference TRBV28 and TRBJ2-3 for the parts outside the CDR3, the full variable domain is DVKVTQSSRYLVKRTGEKVFLECVQDMDHENMFWYRQDPGLGLRLIYFSYDVKMKEKGDIPEGYSVSREKKERFSLILESASTNQTSMYLCASRDYIDTQYFGPGTRLTVL.

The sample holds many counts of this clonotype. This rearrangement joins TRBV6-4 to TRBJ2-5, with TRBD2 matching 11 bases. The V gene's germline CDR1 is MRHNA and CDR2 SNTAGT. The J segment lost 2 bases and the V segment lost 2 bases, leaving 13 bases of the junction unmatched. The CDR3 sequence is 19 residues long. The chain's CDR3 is CASSDDTSGSWWGQETQYF. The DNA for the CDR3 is TGTGCCAGCAGTGACGACACTAGCGGGAGTTGGTGGGGGCAAGAGACCCAGTACTTC.

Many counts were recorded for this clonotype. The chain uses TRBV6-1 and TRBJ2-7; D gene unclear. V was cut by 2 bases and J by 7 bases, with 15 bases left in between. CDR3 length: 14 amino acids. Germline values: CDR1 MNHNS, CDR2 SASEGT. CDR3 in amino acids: CASSESYGPKEQYF. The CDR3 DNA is TGTGCCAGCAGTGAATCCTACGGCCCCAAGGAGCAGTACTTC.

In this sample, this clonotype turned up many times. The CDR3 DNA reads TGCGCCAGCAGCCCCGGGACTAGCGGGACCGTCATCCAAGAGACCCAGTACTTC. As protein: CASSPGTSGTVIQETQYF. The V gene is TRBV5-1, the J gene TRBJ2-5; 13 nucleotides line up with TRBD2. J gave up 1 base and V 4 bases, and 10 bases lay outside the gene matches. CDR3 size: 18 residues. The germline CDR1 and CDR2 sequences are SGHRS and YFSETQ.

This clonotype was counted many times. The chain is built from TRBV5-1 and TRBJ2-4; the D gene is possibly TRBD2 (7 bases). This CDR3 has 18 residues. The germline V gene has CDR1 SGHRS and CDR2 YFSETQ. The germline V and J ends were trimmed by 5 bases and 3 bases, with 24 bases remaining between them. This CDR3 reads CASRTGLAVPSGKNIQYF. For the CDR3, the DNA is TGCGCCAGCAGAACAGGGCTAGCGGTGCCATCGGGCAAAAACATTCAGTACTTC.

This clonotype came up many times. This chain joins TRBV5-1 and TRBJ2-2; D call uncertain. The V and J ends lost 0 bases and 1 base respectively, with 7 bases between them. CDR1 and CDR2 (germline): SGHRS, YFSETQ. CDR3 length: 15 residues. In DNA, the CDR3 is TGCGCCAGCAGCTTGGAAGGGTGGAACACCGGGGAGCTGTTTTTT. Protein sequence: CASSLEGWNTGELFF.

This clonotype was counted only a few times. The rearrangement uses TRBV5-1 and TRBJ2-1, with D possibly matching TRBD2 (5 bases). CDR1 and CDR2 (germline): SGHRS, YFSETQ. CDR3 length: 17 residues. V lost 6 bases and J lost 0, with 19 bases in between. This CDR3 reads CASTPASGIPSYNEQFF. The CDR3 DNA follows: TGCGCCAGCACCCCCGCAAGCGGCATCCCCTCCTACAATGAGCAGTTCTTC.

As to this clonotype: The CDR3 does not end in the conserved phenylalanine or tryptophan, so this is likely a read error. The CDR3 reads CATSRAILKWGFYEQYS. The CDR3, as DNA: TGTGCCACCAGCAGAGCCATACTTAAATGGGGATTCTACGAGCAGTACTCC. The chain employs TRBV15 and TRBJ2-7, with D unclear. The V end lost 1 base, the J end lost 3 bases, and 19 bases lay between the germline ends. In germline, CDR1 is LNHNV, CDR2 YYDKDF (reference sequence). This CDR3 contains 17 residues.

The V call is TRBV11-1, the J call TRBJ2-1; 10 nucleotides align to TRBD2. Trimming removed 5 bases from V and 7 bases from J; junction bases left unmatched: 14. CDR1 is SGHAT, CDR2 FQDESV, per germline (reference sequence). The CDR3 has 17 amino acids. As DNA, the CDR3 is TGTGCCAGCAGCCCCCGGGAAGGTAGCGGGGGGCGGAATGAGCAGTTCTTC. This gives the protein CASSPREGSGGRNEQFF.

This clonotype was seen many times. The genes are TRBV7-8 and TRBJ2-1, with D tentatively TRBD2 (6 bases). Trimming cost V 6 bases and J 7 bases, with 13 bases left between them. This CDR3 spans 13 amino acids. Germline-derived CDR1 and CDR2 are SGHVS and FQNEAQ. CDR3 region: CASREGYGNEQFF. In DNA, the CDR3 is TGTGCCAGCAGGGAGGGGTACGGTAATGAGCAGTTCTTC.